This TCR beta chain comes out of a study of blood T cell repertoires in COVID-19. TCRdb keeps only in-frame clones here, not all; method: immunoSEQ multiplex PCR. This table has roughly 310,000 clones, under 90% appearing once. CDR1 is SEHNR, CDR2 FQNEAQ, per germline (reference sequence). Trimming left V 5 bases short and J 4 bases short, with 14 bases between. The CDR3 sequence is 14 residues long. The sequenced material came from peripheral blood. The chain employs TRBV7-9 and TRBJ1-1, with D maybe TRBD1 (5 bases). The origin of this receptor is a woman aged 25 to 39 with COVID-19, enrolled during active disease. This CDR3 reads CASSPLMGGTEAFF. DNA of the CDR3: TGTGCCAGCAGCCCCTTAATGGGGGGCACTGAAGCTTTCTTT. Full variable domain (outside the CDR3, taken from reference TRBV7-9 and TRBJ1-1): DTGVSQNPRHKITKRGQNVTFRCDPISEHNRLYWYRQTLGQGPEFLTYFQNEAQLEKSRLLSDRFSAERPKGSFSTLEIQRTEQGDSAMYLCASSPLMGGTEAFFGQGTRLTVV.